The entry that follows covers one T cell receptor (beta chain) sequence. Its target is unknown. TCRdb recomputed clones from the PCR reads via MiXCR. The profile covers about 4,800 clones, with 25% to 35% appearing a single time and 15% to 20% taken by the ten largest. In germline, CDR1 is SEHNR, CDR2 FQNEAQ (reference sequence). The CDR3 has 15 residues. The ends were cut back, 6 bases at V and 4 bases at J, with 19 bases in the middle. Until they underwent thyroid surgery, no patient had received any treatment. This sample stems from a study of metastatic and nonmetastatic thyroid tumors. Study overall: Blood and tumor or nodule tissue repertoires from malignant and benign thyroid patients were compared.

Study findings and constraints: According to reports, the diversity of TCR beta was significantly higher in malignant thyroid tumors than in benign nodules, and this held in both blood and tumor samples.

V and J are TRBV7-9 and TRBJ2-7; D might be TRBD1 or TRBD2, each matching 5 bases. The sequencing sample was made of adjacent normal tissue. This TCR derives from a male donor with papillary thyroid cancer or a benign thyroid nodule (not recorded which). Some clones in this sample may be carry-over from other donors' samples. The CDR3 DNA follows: TGTGCCAGCAGGGGGGAAACCCCCTTCTCTTACGAGCAGTACTTC. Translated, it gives CASRGETPFSYEQYF. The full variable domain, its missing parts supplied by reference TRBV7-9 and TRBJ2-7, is DTGVSQNPRHKITKRGQNVTFRCDPISEHNRLYWYRQTLGQGPEFLTYFQNEAQLEKSRLLSDRFSAERPKGSFSTLEIQRTEQGDSAMYLCASRGETPFSYEQYFGPGTRLTVT.